The clone carrying this TCR beta chain was observed a handful of times. Primed by a sample-barcoded 5' primer and a J-beta primer mix, a second PCR proceeded for about 7 to 11 cycles. Each CDR3 protein gets one entry after TCRdb re-called the 5' RACE reads with MiXCR. The sample holds 750,000 to 950,000 distinct CDR3 sequences, almost 30% seen once. CDR1 SGHNT and CDR2 YYREEE come from the germline V gene (reference sequence). V dropped 2 bases and J dropped 0; count of bases not matched to a gene: 8. This CDR3 is 19 amino acids long. This specimen belongs to a study of blood T cells in healthy people across ages. These data also formed part of another study, on T cells of mothers and their children.

Source material: blood. V usage is TRBV5-4 and J usage is TRBJ2-3; 14 bases agree with TRBD2. This sequence was found in a woman aged 40 to 50 in good health. CDR3 region: CASSFGGTSGGPSTDTQYF. The DNA for the CDR3 is TGTGCCAGCAGCTTTGGAGGGACTAGCGGGGGCCCTAGCACAGATACGCAGTATTTT.